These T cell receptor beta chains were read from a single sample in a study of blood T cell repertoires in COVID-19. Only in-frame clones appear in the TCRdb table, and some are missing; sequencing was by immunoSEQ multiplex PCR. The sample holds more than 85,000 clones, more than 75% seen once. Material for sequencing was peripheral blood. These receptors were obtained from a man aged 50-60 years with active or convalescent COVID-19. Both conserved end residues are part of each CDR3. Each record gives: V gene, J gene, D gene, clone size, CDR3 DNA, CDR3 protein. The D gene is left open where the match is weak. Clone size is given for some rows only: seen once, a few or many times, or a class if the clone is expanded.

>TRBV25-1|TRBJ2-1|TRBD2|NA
TGTGCCAGCAGTGTAGCGGGGGTGCTTTACAATGAGCAGTTCTTC
CASSVAGVLYNEQFF
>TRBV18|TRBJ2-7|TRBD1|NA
TGTGCCAGCTCAACGGGACAGGGGGCTACCTACGAGCAGTACTTC
CASSTGQGATYEQYF
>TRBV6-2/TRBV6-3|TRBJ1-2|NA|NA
TGTGCCAGCAGTTATATGGACAGCAACTATGGCTACACCTTC
CASSYMDSNYGYTF
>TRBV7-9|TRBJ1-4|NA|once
TGTGCCAGCAGCTTAGGTCCGGAGGAAAAACTGTTTTTT
CASSLGPEEKLFF
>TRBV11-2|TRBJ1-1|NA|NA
TGTGCCAGCAGCCTAGTCAGGGGCAGGGGTGTTGAAGCTTTCTTT
CASSLVRGRGVEAFF
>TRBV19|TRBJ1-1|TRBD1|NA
TGTGCCAGTAGTAAGACGGGACAGGGGGCTGTAACTGAAGCTTTCTTT
CASSKTGQGAVTEAFF
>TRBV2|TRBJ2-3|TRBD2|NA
TGTGCCAGCCAAAGCGGGGGGACTAGCACAGATACGCAGTATTTT
CASQSGGTSTDTQYF
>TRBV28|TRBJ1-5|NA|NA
TGTGCCAGCAGTTCCACGGAGGCAGCTAATCAGCCCCAGCATTTT
CASSSTEAANQPQHF
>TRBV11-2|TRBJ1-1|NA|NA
TGTGCCAGCAGCTTAGTGGGGGGGAACACTGAAGCTTTCTTT
CASSLVGGNTEAFF
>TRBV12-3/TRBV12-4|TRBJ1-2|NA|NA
TGTGCCAGCACCTCTATGTCGGGCTACACCTTC
CASTSMSGYTF
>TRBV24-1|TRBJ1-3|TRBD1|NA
TGTGCCACCAGTGACCCCCGGACAGGACCAAATAAGGACACCATATATTTT
CATSDPRTGPNKDTIYF
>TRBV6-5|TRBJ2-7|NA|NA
TGTGCCAGCATACAAGGCCAGGGTAGTAAGTACGAGCAGTACTTC
CASIQGQGSKYEQYF
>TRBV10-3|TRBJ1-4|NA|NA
TGTGCCATCAGCTCCCAGGGTAATTCTAATGAAAAACTGTTTTTT
CAISSQGNSNEKLFF
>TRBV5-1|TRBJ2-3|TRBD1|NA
TGCGCCAGCAGCGAACAGGGGTACGATACGCAGTATTTT
CASSEQGYDTQYF